A single T cell receptor beta chain is shown here with its context. Assay used: immunoSEQ multiplex PCR; TCRdb lists only in-frame clones, some missing. Seen here are approximately 140,000 clones, 85% to 90% observed once, and the top ten hold about 7.9%. These data belong to a study of cytomegalovirus exposure and HLA in healthy donors. The germline gives CDR1 SGHTA, CDR2 FQGNSA. CDR3 length: 11 amino acids. V dropped 8 bases and J dropped 6 bases, with 11 bases sitting between them. Donors were drawn from the approximately 120-subject validation cohort, separate from the approximately 670-subject first cohort.

The TCR originated in a woman between 18 and 29 years old in good health and CMV-seropositive. The V and J genes are TRBV7-2 and TRBJ2-7, with D possibly matching TRBD2 (5 bases). The sample comprised PBMCs. The CDR3 loop is CASGRVTEQYF. CDR3 sequence (DNA): TGTGCCAGCGGGCGGGTAACCGAGCAGTACTTC.